A selection of T cell receptor beta chains follows, all from one sample in a study of identical twins. TCRdb itself ran the 5' RACE reads through MiXCR, one entry per CDR3 protein. Of some 200,000 distinct CDR3 sequences in the sample, less than 8% are singletons; the top ten hold 1.5% to 2.5%. These sequences were also reported in another study, on yellow fever vaccine responses in identical twins.

Sample: memory (CD45RO+) T cells sorted from blood. Receptors were obtained from a young woman in good health. Each CDR3 is given with its conserved first and last residue. Each record gives: clone size, V gene, J gene, D gene, CDR3 protein, CDR3 DNA. A D gene is named only where the DNA matches it firmly. Not every row has a clone size; where given, it reads once, few, many or a size class.

abundance: NA
v_gene: TRBV20-1
j_gene: TRBJ2-2
d_gene: TRBD1
CDR3aa: CSAREGAHSGELFF
CDR3nt: TGCAGTGCCCGAGAGGGGGCGCATAGCGGGGAGCTGTTTTTT

abundance: many
v_gene: TRBV7-9
j_gene: TRBJ1-2
d_gene: NA
CDR3aa: CASSSQGPLDGYTF
CDR3nt: TGTGCCAGCAGCTCTCAGGGACCTTTGGATGGCTACACCTTC

abundance: many
v_gene: TRBV6-5
j_gene: TRBJ2-5
d_gene: NA
CDR3aa: CASSYRGLGYQETQYF
CDR3nt: TGTGCCAGCAGTTACCGGGGCTTGGGGTACCAAGAGACCCAGTACTTC

abundance: many
v_gene: TRBV9
j_gene: TRBJ2-3
d_gene: NA
CDR3aa: CASSEVAGSTDTQYF
CDR3nt: TGTGCCAGCAGCGAGGTTGCGGGGAGCACAGATACGCAGTATTTT

abundance: many
v_gene: TRBV6-1
j_gene: TRBJ2-3
d_gene: NA
CDR3aa: CASTPGGRTDTQYF
CDR3nt: TGTGCCAGCACCCCCGGCGGTAGGACAGATACGCAGTATTTT

abundance: few
v_gene: TRBV12-5
j_gene: TRBJ2-2
d_gene: NA
CDR3aa: CASGPEGRTGELFF
CDR3nt: TGTGCTAGTGGCCCCGAAGGGCGCACCGGGGAGCTGTTTTTT

abundance: NA
v_gene: TRBV5-1
j_gene: TRBJ2-1
d_gene: NA
CDR3aa: CASSLGVRGVDEQFF
CDR3nt: TGCGCCAGCAGCTTGGGGGTCAGGGGAGTTGATGAGCAGTTCTTC

abundance: NA
v_gene: TRBV7-2
j_gene: TRBJ2-2
d_gene: NA
CDR3aa: CASSFSGDRSGELFF
CDR3nt: TGTGCCAGCAGCTTCTCGGGAGACCGGTCCGGGGAGCTGTTTTTT

abundance: many
v_gene: TRBV5-1
j_gene: TRBJ2-5
d_gene: NA
CDR3aa: CASSLNVGSEETQYF
CDR3nt: TGCGCCAGCAGCTTGAATGTGGGGAGTGAAGAGACCCAGTACTTC

abundance: many
v_gene: TRBV4-3
j_gene: TRBJ2-1
d_gene: TRBD2
CDR3aa: CASSQDPGGPYNEQFF
CDR3nt: TGCGCCAGCAGCCAAGATCCGGGAGGGCCCTACAATGAGCAGTTCTTC

abundance: many
v_gene: TRBV6-1
j_gene: TRBJ2-3
d_gene: NA
CDR3aa: CASSPKSTDTQYF
CDR3nt: TGTGCCAGCAGTCCAAAAAGCACAGATACGCAGTATTTT

abundance: few
v_gene: TRBV7-8
j_gene: TRBJ2-3
d_gene: TRBD1
CDR3aa: CASSSYPQTGGRDTQYF
CDR3nt: TGTGCCAGCAGCTCATACCCACAGACAGGGGGCAGAGATACGCAGTATTTT